What follows is one TCR beta chain and its context. Its antigen specificity is not known. No base quality values were provided; no much bigger clone lies one nucleotide off. These data originate in a study of T cells after posttransplantation cyclophosphamide listed by TCRdb under 2016. Regarding the research as a whole: T cell repertoire reconstitution was tracked by TRB sequencing after myeloablative bone marrow transplantation in which posttransplantation cyclophosphamide was used as GVHD prophylaxis. Samples from about 37 PTCy-treated patients and under 20 related bone marrow donors of those patients were subjected to antigen receptor sequencing. TRB sequencing was performed on blood from all 35 or so PTCy patients with 1-year posttransplant specimens. Up to roughly 3 additional blood samples from 2 to 5.2 years after transplant were also TRB-sequenced in 3 patients, as was pretransplant blood from a handful of patients. Because TRA and TRB clonality were tightly correlated in nine or ten samples, subsequent TCR analyses were focused on TRB only. Public TRB sequences were checked against a database of over 3,500 sequences associated with responses to pathogens, tumor antigens, self-antigens and alloantigens.

The CDR3 spans 14 residues, from the cysteine through the phenylalanine. Only the CDR3 part of the read is kept: 42 bases, read in frame from the first base. The germline V gene supplies CDR1 SGDLS and CDR2 YYNGEE. Between the V and J ends, shortened by 0 bases and 6 bases respectively, the junction contains 12 bases. Overall study outcomes, separate from this receptor: Donor-recipient similarity was low at 1-2 months but increased during the first year, and donor CD8+ memory clones often dominated later blood repertoires. The TRB repertoires of T cells infiltrating skin or GI tract showed only limited overlap with the TRB repertoires of T cells in blood. Across more than 40 patients, TRB clonality was highly associated with recipient CMV seropositivity and CMV reactivation, and diversity in PTCy patients was similar to diversity in CNI/methotrexate controls.

Explained via the paper, the treatment or condition label denotes: high-dose cyclophosphamide on days +3 and +4 as single-agent GVHD prophylaxis. Busulfan and fludarabine conditioning, a related or unrelated marrow graft, and cyclophosphamide on days +3 and +4 were given to PTCy patients. The PTCy-treated patients were drawn from a prospective, multi-institutional clinical trial. Peripheral blood and bone marrow mononuclear cells were isolated by Ficoll-Hypaque density centrifugation and were cryopreserved. FACS on a FACSAria II was used to sort CD4+ and CD8+ T cells, including the naive and memory subsets. Genomic DNA was the input for TRB sequencing, which was run either with the immunoSEQ assay at survey resolution or with the hsTCRB kit. The authors processed their data as follows. The immunoSEQ software handled the initial read processing, while the LymphoSeq R package was used for the repertoire analyses. Clonality was computed as 1 minus normalized Shannon entropy; Gini coefficient was also calculated for each TRB dataset. Phenotypes of unsorted samples were inferred by mapping TRB sequences from sorted subsets of the recipient or donor onto the same recipient's unsorted samples. The immuneACCESS repertoire file appears here via TCRdb, limited to in-frame rearrangements. These files lack a portion of the clones; in checked studies, under half of the deficit traces to unresolved V genes, and the cause of the others is not known. That table supplies the V and J calls and clone size; D and trimming were determined from the DNA. Across this sample there are about 36,000 clones, with roughly 78% seen only once. Of the sample, 7% to 8.5% falls within the top ten clones.

The receptor's source is a female patient between 35 and 55 years old who received an allogeneic stem cell transplant from a related donor, was CMV-positive, and had no GVHD. After a transplant, some T cells may be of graft donor origin. Here the sequenced sample was CD4+ T cells sorted from blood, taken just over 1,900 days after a stem cell transplant with posttransplant cyclophosphamide. This chain joins TRBV9 to TRBJ1-1, with no reliable assignment of the D segment. The nucleotide sequence reads as follows: TGTGCCAGCAGCGTAGACCCCAGGCTCTCTGAAGCTTTCTTT. This translates into CASSVDPRLSEAFF.